A selection of T cell receptor beta chains follows, all from one sample in a study of post-analysis software for immune sequencing data. MiXCR, run by TCRdb on the PCR reads, gives a single entry per CDR3 protein. The sample contains fewer than 600,000 distinct CDR3 sequences, approximately 45% of which appear only once. Input material: blood. These receptors were collected from a girl aged 5 to 17 with multiple sclerosis. CDR3s include the opening cysteine and the closing phenylalanine or tryptophan. Each record gives: D gene, J gene, V gene, clone size, CDR3 protein, CDR3 DNA. D genes are given only for firm matches. Size is omitted from some rows. Given values are once, few, many or a class for expanded clones.

D: -
J: TRBJ1-1
V: TRBV29-1
size: -
CDR3: CSGARTATEAFF
DNA: TGCAGCGGCGCAAGGACAGCCACTGAAGCTTTCTTT

D: TRBD2
J: TRBJ2-7
V: TRBV9
size: -
CDR3: CASSVEGTSGREQYF
DNA: TGTGCCAGCAGCGTAGAGGGGACTAGCGGGAGAGAGCAGTACTTC

D: -
J: TRBJ2-2
V: TRBV25-1
size: -
CDR3: CASSESRDTGELFF
DNA: TGTGCCAGCAGTGAATCAAGGGACACCGGGGAGCTGTTTTTT

D: -
J: TRBJ2-1
V: TRBV6-1
size: few
CDR3: CASSEARSGNEQFF
DNA: TGTGCCAGCAGTGAAGCGAGGTCGGGGAATGAGCAGTTCTTC

D: -
J: TRBJ1-4
V: TRBV9
size: once
CDR3: CVSSVHMGTNEKLFF
DNA: TGTGTCAGCAGCGTACATATGGGAACTAATGAAAAACTGTTTTTT

D: -
J: TRBJ1-5
V: TRBV6-5
size: -
CDR3: CASSYNSRNQPQHF
DNA: TGTGCCAGCAGTTACAACAGCCGCAATCAGCCCCAGCATTTT

D: -
J: TRBJ2-1
V: TRBV29-1
size: -
CDR3: CSAEGSSSRSSYNEQFF
DNA: TGCAGCGCCGAGGGTTCTAGCTCTAGGAGCTCCTACAATGAGCAGTTCTTC

D: -
J: TRBJ2-1
V: TRBV4-3
size: -
CDR3: CASSQDRFSDEQFF
DNA: TGCGCCAGCAGCCAAGATAGGTTTTCGGATGAGCAGTTCTTC

D: -
J: TRBJ2-7
V: TRBV6-6
size: once
CDR3: CASSYRIFQVPDYEQYF
DNA: TGTGCCAGCAGTTACCGTATTTTCCAGGTGCCAGACTACGAGCAGTACTTC

D: TRBD1
J: TRBJ2-4
V: TRBV2
size: -
CDR3: CASRDRVKNIQYF
DNA: TGTGCCAGCAGGGACAGGGTTAAAAACATTCAGTACTTC

D: TRBD1
J: TRBJ2-2
V: TRBV29-1
size: -
CDR3: CSTWTGVTGELFF
DNA: TGCAGCACTTGGACAGGGGTCACCGGGGAGCTGTTTTTT

D: -
J: TRBJ1-4
V: TRBV20-1
size: -
CDR3: CSALDWATNEKLFF
DNA: TGCAGTGCTTTGGACTGGGCAACTAATGAAAAACTGTTTTTT

D: -
J: TRBJ2-7
V: TRBV30
size: -
CDR3: CAWRKGGMSYEQYF
DNA: TGTGCCTGGAGGAAGGGGGGAATGAGCTACGAGCAGTACTTC

D: -
J: TRBJ1-1
V: TRBV28
size: few
CDR3: CASSSLVTFEAFF
DNA: TGTGCCAGCAGTTCCCTCGTGACGTTTGAAGCTTTCTTT

D: -
J: TRBJ2-5
V: TRBV7-8
size: few
CDR3: CASSHRWLVPETQYF
DNA: TGTGCCAGCAGCCATAGGTGGCTAGTTCCAGAGACCCAGTACTTC

D: TRBD2
J: TRBJ2-3
V: TRBV20-1
size: many
CDR3: CSANIAGVDTQYF
DNA: TGCAGTGCTAATATAGCGGGAGTAGATACGCAGTATTTT

D: TRBD2
J: TRBJ2-1
V: TRBV7-3
size: few
CDR3: CASTSRRVGNEQFF
DNA: TGTGCTTCGACTAGCCGCCGGGTGGGGAATGAGCAGTTCTTC

D: TRBD2
J: TRBJ2-5
V: TRBV27
size: -
CDR3: CASSLSGTPGGNEQYF
DNA: TGTGCCAGCAGTTTATCGGGGACACCGGGAGGGAATGAGCAGTACTTC